Presented here are 10 T cell receptor beta chains from one specimen sequenced in a study of T cell responses to AZD1222 COVID-19 vaccine. This table comes from immunoSEQ multiplex PCR, and its TCRdb copy is limited to in-frame clones, with some not included. The profile covers 150,000 or so clones, with roughly 93% appearing a single time and roughly 1% taken by the ten largest. This material consisted of peripheral blood, taken on day 0 of AZD1222 vaccination. The source is an adult in good health.

This rearrangement joins TRBV5-8 to TRBJ1-5, with 8 positions matching TRBD1. This CDR3 has 14 residues. V gave up 4 bases and J gave up 4 bases; unmatched junction bases: 4. Looked up from germline, CDR1 is SGHTS and CDR2 is YDEGEE. As DNA, the CDR3 is TGTGCCAGCAGCAGCAGGGGGCCTAATCAGCCCCAGCATTTT. As protein: CASSSRGPNQPQHF.

The genes are TRBV27 and TRBJ1-1; D is unclear. The germline V gene has CDR1 MNHEY and CDR2 SMNVEV (reference sequence). V was trimmed by 6 bases and J by 12 bases, leaving 23 bases between them. The CDR3 extends over 14 amino acids. CDR3 DNA sequence: TGTGCCAGCAGGCTAAACCTTGGCCGGGCGGTAACTTTCTTT. Its translation is CASRLNLGRAVTFF.

Only one count was recorded for this clone. The gene calls are TRBV28 and TRBJ1-5; 9 positions match TRBD1. CDR1 and CDR2 (germline): MDHEN, SYDVKM. This CDR3 spans 15 amino acids. Trimming took 6 bases from V and 4 from J; bases not matched to a gene: 7. The CDR3 here is CASSTGGSENQPQHF. CDR3 DNA: TGTGCCAGCAGCACAGGGGGCTCGGAGAATCAGCCCCAGCATTTT.

This chain links TRBV7-9 with TRBJ1-2, with 12 nucleotides matching TRBD1. With 2 bases clipped from V and 6 bases from J, the junction kept 7 bases outside the gene matches. The CDR3 extends over 16 amino acids. The germline CDR1 and CDR2 sequences are SEHNR and FQNEAQ (reference sequence). The CDR3: CASSLSQGQGADGYTF. DNA for the CDR3: TGTGCCAGCAGCTTATCGCAGGGACAGGGGGCGGATGGCTACACCTTC.

This clone is a singleton in its sample. V and J are TRBV10-3 and TRBJ1-2; possibly TRBD1 for D (5 bases). The CDR3 loop spans 13 amino acids. Looked up from germline, CDR1 is ENHRY and CDR2 is SYGVKD. Deletions cut 8 bases from V and 4 bases from J, with 14 bases between. CDR3 DNA sequence: TGTGCCATCGAAGGGGCAGGAAGCTATGGCTACACCTTC. It is translated as CAIEGAGSYGYTF.

This chain joins TRBV6-5 and TRBJ1-1, with D unclear. The CDR3 length is 15 residues. V was clipped by 4 bases and J by 5 bases, with 17 bases between them. CDR1 and CDR2 from the germline V gene are MNHEY and SVGAGI. The CDR3 protein is CASSLIISAGTEAFF. CDR3 nucleotide sequence: TGTGCCAGCAGTTTAATCATCTCGGCGGGGACTGAAGCTTTCTTT.

V and J are TRBV5-1 and TRBJ1-2; possible D gene TRBD1, 5 bases. The CDR3 loop spans 14 amino acids. Trimming took off 0 bases at V and 3 bases at J, with 9 bases between the two ends. CDR1 is SGHRS and CDR2 is YFSETQ in the germline V gene. In DNA, the CDR3 is TGCGCCAGCAGCTTGGCCGGGGGGGACTATGGCTACACCTTC. It yields the protein CASSLAGGDYGYTF.

The V and J genes are TRBV6-5 and TRBJ2-7; the D gene is possibly TRBD1 (6 bases). CDR3 length equals 14 residues. Looked up from germline, CDR1 is MNHEY and CDR2 is SVGAGI. Trimming took off 0 bases at V and 3 bases at J, with 9 bases between the two ends. CDR3 sequence reads: CASSYSGQNYEQYF. The CDR3 DNA reads as TGTGCCAGCAGTTACTCCGGACAGAACTACGAGCAGTACTTC.

This clone appeared once. The rearrangement links TRBV24-1 to TRBJ1-5; no definite D call. Trimming stripped 4 bases from V and 2 bases from J, with 11 bases between. Germline-derived CDR1 and CDR2 are KGHDR and SFDVKD. This CDR3 has 15 residues. DNA of the CDR3: TGTGCCACCAGTGACCCTCGCCGGGGCAATCAGCCCCAGCATTTT. Amino acids: CATSDPRRGNQPQHF.

The V call is TRBV10-3, the J call TRBJ2-1; D may match TRBD1 or TRBD2 (6 bases each). From germline, CDR1 is ENHRY and CDR2 SYGVKD. The V end was cut by 0 bases, the J end by 6 bases, with 15 bases between. This CDR3 has 16 amino acids. CDR3 amino acids: CAISESWGASGNEQFF. CDR3 nucleotide sequence: TGTGCCATCAGTGAGTCGTGGGGGGCGTCCGGCAATGAGCAGTTCTTC.